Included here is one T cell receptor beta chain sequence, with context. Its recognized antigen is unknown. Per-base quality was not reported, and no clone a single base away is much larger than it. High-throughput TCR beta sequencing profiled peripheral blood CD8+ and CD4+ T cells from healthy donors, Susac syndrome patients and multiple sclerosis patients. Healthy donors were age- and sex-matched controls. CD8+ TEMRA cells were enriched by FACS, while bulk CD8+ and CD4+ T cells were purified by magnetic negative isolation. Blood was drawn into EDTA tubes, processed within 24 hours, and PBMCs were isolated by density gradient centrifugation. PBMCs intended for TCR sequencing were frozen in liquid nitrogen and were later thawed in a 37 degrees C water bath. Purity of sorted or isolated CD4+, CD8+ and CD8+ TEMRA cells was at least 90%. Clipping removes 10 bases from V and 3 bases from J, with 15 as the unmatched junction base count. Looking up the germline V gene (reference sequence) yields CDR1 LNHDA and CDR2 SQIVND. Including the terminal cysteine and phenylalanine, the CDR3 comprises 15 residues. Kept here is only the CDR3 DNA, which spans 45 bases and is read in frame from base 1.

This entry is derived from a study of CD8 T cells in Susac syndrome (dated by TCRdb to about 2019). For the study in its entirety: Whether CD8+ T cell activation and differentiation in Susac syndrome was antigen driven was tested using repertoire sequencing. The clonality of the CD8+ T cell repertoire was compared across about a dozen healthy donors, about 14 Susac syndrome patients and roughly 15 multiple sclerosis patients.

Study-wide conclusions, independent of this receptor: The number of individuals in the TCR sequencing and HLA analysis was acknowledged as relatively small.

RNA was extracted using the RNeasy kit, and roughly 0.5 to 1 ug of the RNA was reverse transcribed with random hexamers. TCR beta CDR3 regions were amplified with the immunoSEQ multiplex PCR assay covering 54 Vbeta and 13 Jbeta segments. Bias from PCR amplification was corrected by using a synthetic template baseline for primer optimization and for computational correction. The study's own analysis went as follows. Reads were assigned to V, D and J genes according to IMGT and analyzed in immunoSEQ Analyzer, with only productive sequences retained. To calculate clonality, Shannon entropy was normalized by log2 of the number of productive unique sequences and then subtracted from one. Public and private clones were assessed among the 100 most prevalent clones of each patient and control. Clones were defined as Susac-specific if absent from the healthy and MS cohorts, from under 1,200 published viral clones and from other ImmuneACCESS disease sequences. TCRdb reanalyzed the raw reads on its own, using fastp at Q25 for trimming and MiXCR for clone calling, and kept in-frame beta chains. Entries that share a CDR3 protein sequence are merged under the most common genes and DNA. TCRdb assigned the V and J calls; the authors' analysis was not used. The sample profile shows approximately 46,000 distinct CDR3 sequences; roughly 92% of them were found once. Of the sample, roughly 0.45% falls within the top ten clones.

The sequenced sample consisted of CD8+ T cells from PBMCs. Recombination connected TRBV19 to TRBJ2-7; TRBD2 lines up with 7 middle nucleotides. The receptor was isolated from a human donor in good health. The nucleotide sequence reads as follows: TGTGCCACCGCGGTCGGGGGAGGGCCTAGCTACGAGCAGTACTTC. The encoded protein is CATAVGGGPSYEQYF.